This section outlines one T cell receptor (beta chain) sequence together with its context. Its antigen is still unknown. Running of the assay took place at deep level. Assay: immunoSEQ multiplex PCR; the TCRdb copy retains only in-frame clones and omits some. Among more than 2,000,000 clones listed, roughly 93% were seen once. This record belongs to a study of shared clonotypes between healthy human individuals. Study findings and constraints: Clonotype sharing among donors likely depends on sequencing depth. Generally, naive subsets came out with larger estimated richness than memory subsets.

This CDR3 is built from 15 residues. Germline assignment: CDR1 SGHVS and CDR2 FQNEAQ. Trimming took 8 bases from V and 1 from J; bases not matched to a gene: 10. Memory CD4+ cells were the fraction left after CD45RA+ naive selection. This receptor was obtained from a man in his late teens or twenties in good health. Some clones in this sample may be carry-over from other donors' samples. Material: naive CD4+ T cells from PBMCs. Indicated subset: CD45RA+ positively selected. The chain joins TRBV7-8 to TRBJ1-1; 7 nucleotides align to TRBD1. The CDR3 reads CASRRGKGANTEAFF. The CDR3 bases are TGTGCCAGCCGCCGGGGAAAGGGGGCGAACACTGAAGCTTTCTTT. The variable domain in full, completed from reference TRBV7-8 and TRBJ1-1, reads GAGVSQSPRYKVAKRGQDVALRCDPISGHVSLFWYQQALGQGPEFLTYFQNEAQLDKSGLPSDRFFAERPEGSVSTLKIQRTQQEDSAVYLCASRRGKGANTEAFFGQGTRLTVV.